This passage covers 25 T cell receptor beta chains from one sample sequenced in a study of shared clonotypes between healthy human individuals. Using immunoSEQ multiplex PCR, the repertoire was profiled, and TCRdb retains in-frame clones only, with some absent. The top ten hold more than 0.5% of the sample, which has 1,100,000 or so clones, 70% to 80% seen once. The specimen sequenced was memory CD4+ T cells from PBMCs. The subset was: CD45RA-negative fraction. The receptors come from a man aged 18-30 years in good health. Some clones in this sample may be carry-over from other donors' samples.

The CDR3 spells CASSVDGTRGTDTQYF. CDR3 nucleotides: TGTGCCAGCAGCGTAGATGGGACTAGGGGCACAGATACGCAGTATTTT. The chain combines TRBV9 with TRBJ2-3; 8 nucleotides match TRBD2. Germline lookup yields CDR1 SGDLS and CDR2 YYNGEE. The CDR3 is made up of 16 amino acids. V gave up 0 bases and J gave up 1 base; unmatched junction bases: 4.

The V call is TRBV6-1, the J call TRBJ1-5; the D is unclear. This CDR3 has 13 residues. The germline V gene has CDR1 MNHNS and CDR2 SASEGT. V lost 6 bases, J lost 7 bases, and 13 bases lay in between. The CDR3 coding sequence is TGTGCCAGCAGAGACAATACGGGGCAGCCCCAGCATTTT. Protein product: CASRDNTGQPQHF.

The chain uses TRBV28 and TRBJ1-5; 8 bases fit TRBD1. The CDR3 consists of 14 residues. CDR1 MDHEN and CDR2 SYDVKM come from the germline V gene. V lost 6 bases, J lost 5 bases, and 6 bases stayed unmatched. This CDR3 is CASSRRTGYQPQHF. CDR3 DNA sequence: TGTGCCAGCAGCCGTCGGACAGGGTATCAGCCCCAGCATTTT.

V is TRBV7-8 and J is TRBJ2-1; 11 positions agree with TRBD2. The CDR3 runs 17 residues. CDR1 and CDR2 (germline): SGHVS, FQNEAQ. V lost 1 base to trimming and J lost 4 bases; unmatched junction nucleotides: 6. CDR3 region: CASSLGALAGDYNEQFF. DNA for the CDR3: TGTGCCAGCAGCTTAGGGGCACTAGCGGGAGATTACAATGAGCAGTTCTTC.

A few counts support this clone. CDR3 amino acids: CASSPRDRTMNTEAFF. In nucleotides, the CDR3 is TGTGCCAGCAGCCCCAGGGACAGAACAATGAACACTGAAGCTTTCTTT. The chain has TRBV4-2 and TRBJ1-1, with TRBD1 matching 7 bases. The CDR3 sequence is 16 residues long. Germline CDR1 LGHNA, CDR2 YNFKEQ. Unmatched junction bases numbered 8, after V lost 4 bases and J lost 0 bases.

Points on this clone: A far larger clone is one base from this, pointing to a likely read error. CDR3 loop: CASSSQDRYGYTF. Here the CDR3 DNA reads TGTGCCAGCAGTTCACAGGACCGTTATGGCTACACCTTC. This chain joins TRBV6-1 and TRBJ1-2; possible D gene TRBD1, 5 bases. Trimming took off 5 bases at V and 5 bases at J, with 12 bases between the two ends. This CDR3 has 13 residues. In germline, CDR1 is MNHNS, CDR2 SASEGT.

V usage is TRBV29-1 and J usage is TRBJ2-1; weak D call: TRBD2 (6 bases). V gave up 7 bases and J gave up 4 bases, with 23 bases separating them. The CDR3 runs 16 residues. The germline CDR1 and CDR2 sequences are SQVTM and ANQGSEA. Written as DNA, the CDR3 is TGCAGCGCTTCCCCTATGGGGCGGGATAGGTACAATGAGCAGTTCTTC. Translation: CSASPMGRDRYNEQFF.

The rearrangement links TRBV27 to TRBJ1-1, with 7 nucleotides matching TRBD1. The ends lost 6 bases at V and 0 bases at J; junction bases unmatched: 7. The CDR3 consists of 15 residues. Germline V lookup: CDR1 MNHEY, CDR2 SMNVEV (reference sequence). In DNA, the CDR3 is TGTGCCAGCAGAACTTCTGGGACAGTGAACACTGAAGCTTTCTTT. Amino acids: CASRTSGTVNTEAFF.

This clone was seen a few times. This chain uses TRBV7-8 with TRBJ1-3; D is unresolved. The length of the CDR3 is 15 residues. CDR1 and CDR2 from the germline V gene are SGHVS and FQNEAQ. Trimming cost V 1 base and J 0 bases, with 7 bases left between them. This chain's CDR3 is CASSLDRRSGNTIYF. CDR3 nucleotides: TGTGCCAGCAGCTTAGACAGACGCTCTGGAAACACCATATATTTT.

The chain has TRBV5-1 and TRBJ2-1; D might be TRBD2 (5 bases). There are 15 residues in the CDR3. Deletions cut 1 base from V and 9 bases from J, with 17 bases between. The germline CDR1 and CDR2 sequences are SGHRS and YFSETQ. CDR3 nucleotide sequence: TGCGCCAGCAGCTTGCAGGTCGGTGGAGGCGGTGAGCAGTTCTTC. This translates into CASSLQVGGGGEQFF.

The chain recombines TRBV6-5 with TRBJ2-3; a weak D match, TRBD1 (6 bases). Deletions cut 6 bases from V and 1 base from J, with 11 bases between. Germline CDR1 MNHEY, CDR2 SVGAGI. The CDR3 extends over 14 amino acids. The CDR3 reads CASSPTGRTDTQYF. In nucleotides, the CDR3 is TGTGCCAGCAGCCCGACAGGTCGCACAGATACGCAGTATTTT.

The V call is TRBV6-1, the J call TRBJ1-2; 7 nucleotides agree with TRBD1. V dropped 7 bases and J dropped 8; count of bases not matched to a gene: 13. This CDR3 has 14 residues. Germline CDR1 reads MNHNS; CDR2 reads SASEGT. The CDR3 nucleotides are TGTGCCAGCATAAAGGGGGCACACGAGAGCGGCTACACCTTC. Encoded protein: CASIKGAHESGYTF.

The rearrangement joins TRBV19 to TRBJ1-4; possibly TRBD1 for D (5 bases). Germline assignment: CDR1 LNHDA and CDR2 SQIVND (reference sequence). The CDR3 is 14 residues long. The V end was cut by 8 bases, the J end by 4 bases, with 14 bases between. The CDR3 bases are TGTGCCAGTGGAGGGACCGCAGTTAATGAAAAACTGTTTTTT. It is translated as CASGGTAVNEKLFF. The whole variable domain, remainder taken from reference TRBV19 and TRBJ1-4, is DGGITQSPKYLFRKEGQNVTLSCEQNLNHDAMYWYRQDPGQGLRLIYYSQIVNDFQKGDIAEGYSVSREKKESFPLTVTSAQKNPTAFYLCASGGTAVNEKLFFGSGTQLSVL.

A remark on this clone: Other DNA sequences in the sample encode the same CDR3. The chain employs TRBV18 and TRBJ2-3; TRBD1 aligns across 8 bases. This CDR3 is built from 15 residues. V gave up 2 bases and J gave up 1 base; unmatched junction bases: 2. Germline CDR1 reads KGHSH; CDR2 reads LQKENI. The CDR3 region is CASSPGQGGTDTQYF. CDR3 nucleotides: TGTGCCAGCTCACCAGGACAGGGAGGCACAGATACGCAGTATTTT.

The V and J genes are TRBV28 and TRBJ2-3; D possibly corresponds to TRBD2 (6 bases). Trimming removed 11 bases from V and 14 bases from J, with 14 bases in between. CDR3 length: 9 amino acids. The V gene's germline CDR1 is MDHEN and CDR2 SYDVKM. CDR3 sequence reads: CASRGFGYF. In nucleotides, the CDR3 is TGTGCCTCGCGGGGCTTCGGGTATTTT.

On this clone itself: This CDR3 is also generated by other DNA sequences in the sample. The chain uses TRBV18 and TRBJ1-1; the D is unclear. The CDR3 consists of 14 residues. The ends were cut back, 2 bases at V and 1 base at J, with 8 bases in the middle. Germline V CDR1 and CDR2: KGHSH, LQKENI. The DNA of the CDR3 is TGTGCCAGCTCACCAAGTTCCGGGAACACTGAAGCTTTCTTT. Translated: CASSPSSGNTEAFF.

The chain links TRBV4-2 to TRBJ2-3; TRBD2 matches 9 bases. This CDR3 region has 20 residues. The germline gives CDR1 LGHNA, CDR2 YNFKEQ. V dropped 0 bases and J dropped 3; count of bases not matched to a gene: 16. CDR3 nucleotides: TGTGCCAGCAGCCAAGAGGCAGTTCTAGGACGCGGGAGGGTAACAGATACGCAGTATTTT. It yields the protein CASSQEAVLGRGRVTDTQYF.

This clone was seen just once. This chain uses TRBV2 with TRBJ2-5; D is possibly TRBD1 (5 bases). The CDR3 sequence is 15 residues long. CDR1 SNHLY and CDR2 FYNNEI come from the germline V gene. The V and J ends lost 4 bases and 0 bases respectively, with 12 bases between them. CDR3 sequence (DNA): TGTGCCAGCAGTGCTAACAGGCCCAACCAAGAGACCCAGTACTTC. This translates into CASSANRPNQETQYF.

The chain combines TRBV10-2 with TRBJ2-1; D unclear. This CDR3 spans 11 amino acids. The germline V and J ends were trimmed by 7 bases and 6 bases, with 7 bases remaining between them. Germline CDR1 is WSHSY and CDR2 is SAAADI. The CDR3 sequence: CASNRANEQFF. The CDR3 DNA reads as TGCGCCAGCAACCGGGCCAATGAGCAGTTCTTC.

Remarks on this clone: Other nucleotide sequences in the sample specify the same CDR3. The chain carries TRBV5-6 and TRBJ1-2; perhaps TRBD1 as D (6 bases). Germline V gene lookup returns CDR1 SGHDT and CDR2 YYEEEE. V was shortened by 3 bases and J by 4 bases, with 10 bases between the two germline ends. This CDR3 is built from 13 residues. CDR3 loop: CASSSDRTYGYTF. The DNA for the CDR3 is TGTGCCAGCAGCTCGGACAGAACCTATGGCTACACCTTC.

V and J are TRBV5-1 and TRBJ1-3; D call uncertain. The V end lost 3 bases, the J end lost 2 bases, and 6 bases lay between the germline ends. CDR1 is SGHRS, CDR2 YFSETQ, per germline. This CDR3 region has 13 residues. The CDR3 nucleotides read TGCGCCAGCAGCTCCTCGCCTGGAAACACCATATATTTT. The encoded protein is CASSSSPGNTIYF.

As DNA, the CDR3 is TGCGCCAGCAGCTTGGTAGGTGCGGGGGATCACACTGAAGCTTTCTTT. It is translated as CASSLVGAGDHTEAFF. V is TRBV5-1 and J is TRBJ1-1, with D perhaps matching TRBD1 (5 bases). V lost 0 bases, J lost 3 bases, and 15 bases lay in between. Per germline, CDR1 SGHRS and CDR2 YFSETQ. The CDR3 loop spans 16 amino acids.

V gene TRBV28 combines with J gene TRBJ1-5; unclear D gene. Germline CDR1 and CDR2: MDHEN and SYDVKM. This CDR3 is built from 17 residues. V was clipped by 3 bases and J by 0 bases, with 15 bases between them. CDR3 sequence (DNA): TGTGCCAGCAGTTTCGCCAGGCGACTATATAGCAATCAGCCCCAGCATTTT. Translating gives CASSFARRLYSNQPQHF.

The V call is TRBV29-1, the J call TRBJ1-4; 7 bases map to TRBD1. The length of the CDR3 is 14 residues. CDR1 SQVTM and CDR2 ANQGSEA come from the germline V gene. After removal of 5 bases from V and 7 bases from J, the junction contained 10 bases not matched to a gene. This CDR3 is CSVSTGAAFEKLFF. In nucleotides, the CDR3 is TGCAGCGTTTCAACAGGGGCCGCCTTTGAAAAACTGTTTTTT.

The chain is built from TRBV7-9 and TRBJ2-7, with 7 bases matching TRBD1. The V gene end was trimmed by 5 bases and the J gene end by 2 bases; junction bases not matched to a gene: 6. CDR1 is SEHNR and CDR2 is FQNEAQ in the germline V gene (reference sequence). The length of the CDR3 is 14 residues. CDR3 sequence: CASSDSTGPYEQYF. CDR3 nucleotides: TGTGCCAGCAGCGACTCGACAGGGCCCTACGAGCAGTACTTC.